Listed here are 22 T cell receptor beta chains from one sample, sequenced in a study of cytomegalovirus exposure and HLA in healthy donors. A multiplex PCR was run with 60 Vbeta primers and 13 Jbeta primers. Generated by immunoSEQ multiplex PCR, the TCRdb table keeps only in-frame clones and is missing some. The sample lists more than 150,000 clones, 77% seen once, with less than 1.5% in the top ten. The sequenced material came from PBMCs. These receptors were collected from a man aged 18-30 years in good health and CMV-seronegative.

This clone was seen only once. This chain joins TRBV5-6 and TRBJ2-1, with 14 nucleotides matching TRBD2. V shed 4 bases, J shed 8 bases, and the junction held 8 bases outside the gene matches. The germline CDR1 and CDR2 sequences are SGHDT and YYEEEE. This CDR3 region has 16 residues. The CDR3: CASSPQGLAGVDEQFF. As DNA, the CDR3 is TGTGCCAGCAGCCCCCAGGGACTAGCGGGGGTCGATGAGCAGTTCTTC.

V and J are TRBV15 and TRBJ1-2; D is ambiguous. V dropped 0 bases and J dropped 4 bases, with 9 bases sitting between them. The CDR3 has 14 amino acids. Germline V CDR1 and CDR2: LNHNV, YYDKDF (reference sequence). CDR3 loop: CATSRDSMSYGYTF. CDR3 bases: TGTGCCACCAGCAGAGATTCAATGAGCTATGGCTACACCTTC.

This clone was observed a few times. V and J are TRBV29-1 and TRBJ2-5, with D tentatively TRBD1 (6 bases). Trimming cost V 6 bases and J 2 bases, with 13 bases left between them. Looked up from germline, CDR1 is SQVTM and CDR2 is ANQGSEA. The CDR3 has 13 amino acids. The CDR3 is CSVRRQAQETQYF. For the CDR3, the DNA is TGCAGCGTCCGCCGACAGGCTCAAGAGACCCAGTACTTC.

The chain combines TRBV9 with TRBJ2-7; 8 nucleotides align to TRBD2. The CDR3 extends over 15 amino acids. Losses at the gene ends were 4 bases for V and 4 bases for J; bases not matched to a gene: 10. Germline CDR1 is SGDLS and CDR2 is YYNGEE. CDR3 sequence reads: CASSPLAGGRYEQYF. For the CDR3, the DNA is TGTGCCAGCAGCCCCCTCGCGGGAGGCCGATACGAGCAGTACTTC.

V gene TRBV29-1 combines with J gene TRBJ2-7; no firm D call. The CDR3 consists of 13 residues. Trimming removed 0 bases at V and 5 bases at J, with 11 bases between. Germline CDR1 SQVTM, CDR2 ANQGSEA. The CDR3 loop reads CSVEDWAQDEQYF. For the CDR3, the DNA is TGCAGCGTTGAAGATTGGGCCCAGGACGAGCAGTACTTC.

This chain links TRBV6-1 with TRBJ1-2; 7 bases fit TRBD1. Trimming took 6 bases from V and 5 from J; bases not matched to a gene: 3. CDR1 and CDR2 (germline): MNHNS, SASEGT. This CDR3 comprises 12 residues. The CDR3 DNA reads TGTGCCAGCAGCCCGACAGGGTATGGCTACACCTTC. Translated: CASSPTGYGYTF.

This chain joins TRBV7-9 and TRBJ2-1, with unresolved D. The germline V gene has CDR1 SEHNR and CDR2 FQNEAQ (reference sequence). The CDR3 is 14 residues long. Trimming removed 4 bases from V and 5 bases from J, with 12 bases in between. The CDR3 DNA reads as TGTGCCAGCAGCTCCCAGGTTCCTGACAATGAGCAGTTCTTC. Amino acids: CASSSQVPDNEQFF.

The V gene is TRBV9, the J gene TRBJ2-3; a weak D match, TRBD2 (6 bases). Germline assignment: CDR1 SGDLS and CDR2 YYNGEE. CDR3 length: 15 amino acids. Trimming removed 4 bases from V and 0 bases from J, with 12 bases in between. The CDR3 DNA reads as TGTGCCAGCAGCCTCAGCGGGCAAAGCACAGATACGCAGTATTTT. This codes for CASSLSGQSTDTQYF.

The chain has TRBV7-9 and TRBJ2-5; 9 nucleotides align to TRBD1. The CDR3 consists of 14 residues. Trimming took 7 bases from V and 0 from J; bases not matched to a gene: 3. Germline V lookup: CDR1 SEHNR, CDR2 FQNEAQ (reference sequence). CDR3 DNA sequence: TGTGCCAGCACTGGACAGGGGCACCAAGAGACCCAGTACTTC. Translation: CASTGQGHQETQYF.

V gene TRBV7-9 combines with J gene TRBJ2-4; 10 nucleotides line up with TRBD1. Germline V gene data show CDR1 as SEHNR and CDR2 as FQNEAQ (reference sequence). Trimming took 4 bases from V and 0 from J; bases not matched to a gene: 3. This CDR3 is built from 16 residues. The chain's CDR3 is CASSWGQGKAKNIQYF. CDR3 nucleotide sequence: TGTGCCAGCAGCTGGGGACAGGGGAAAGCCAAAAACATTCAGTACTTC.

The chain carries TRBV2 and TRBJ2-7; 11 nucleotides agree with TRBD1. The CDR3 is 13 amino acids. Per the germline V gene, CDR1 is SNHLY and CDR2 is FYNNEI. Germline trimming cut 8 bases from V and 1 base from J; bases unmatched to any gene: 1. The CDR3 reads CASRDRGSYEQYF. The CDR3 DNA reads TGTGCCAGCCGGGACAGGGGGTCCTACGAGCAGTACTTC.

The V gene is TRBV4-3, the J gene TRBJ2-5; D remains unclear. This CDR3 spans 13 amino acids. CDR1 and CDR2 (germline): LGHNA, YSLEER. Trimming removed 0 bases at V and 3 bases at J, with 5 bases between. CDR3 DNA: TGCGCCAGCAGCCAAGATCATGAAGAGACCCAGTACTTC. Protein: CASSQDHEETQYF.

The J gene is TRBJ2-1, the V gene TRBV29-1; TRBD2 matches 9 bases. CDR1 is SQVTM, CDR2 ANQGSEA, per germline. The CDR3 has 15 residues. After removal of 3 bases from V and 7 bases from J, the junction contained 10 bases not matched to a gene. The CDR3 sequence is CSVELVAGELNEQFF. CDR3 DNA sequence: TGCAGCGTTGAGCTAGTAGCGGGGGAGTTGAATGAGCAGTTCTTC.

The V gene is TRBV5-1, the J gene TRBJ2-7, with 7 bases lining up with TRBD2. The CDR3 extends over 16 amino acids. Per the germline V gene, CDR1 is SGHRS and CDR2 is YFSETQ. V was pared by 7 bases and J by 4 bases, with 17 bases of the junction left unmatched. The CDR3 coding sequence is TGCGCCAGCTCCTATTTATGGGGGGGACGCCAGTACGAGCAGTACTTC. Its translation is CASSYLWGGRQYEQYF.

V is TRBV19 and J is TRBJ2-7; D is unresolved. Germline CDR1 and CDR2: LNHDA and SQIVND (reference sequence). The ends were cut back, 1 base at V and 3 bases at J, with 13 bases in the middle. The CDR3 totals 15 residues. Written as DNA, the CDR3 is TGTGCCAGTAGTATAGGACCGCTAGTCGTCTACGAGCAGTACTTC. Amino acid sequence: CASSIGPLVVYEQYF.

This sequence joins TRBV4-3 and TRBJ1-2; D might be TRBD1 (6 bases). This CDR3 spans 15 amino acids. The ends were cut back, 0 bases at V and 6 bases at J, with 14 bases in the middle. Germline lookup yields CDR1 LGHNA and CDR2 YSLEER. The chain's CDR3 is CASSQDKAPGDGYTF. The CDR3 DNA reads TGCGCCAGCAGCCAAGATAAGGCTCCAGGGGATGGCTACACCTTC.

The chain carries TRBV11-2 and TRBJ2-7; 8 bases line up with TRBD2. The V gene's germline CDR1 is SGHAT and CDR2 FQNNGV. V trimming: 5 bases; J trimming: 2 bases; junction bases outside the gene matches: 8. The CDR3 contains 15 residues. CDR3 coding DNA: TGTGCCAGCAGCCCCCCGGGACTAGGAACCTACGAGCAGTACTTC. It is translated as CASSPPGLGTYEQYF.

The V and J genes are TRBV5-4 and TRBJ2-7; possible D gene TRBD2, 6 bases. From germline, CDR1 is SGHNT and CDR2 YYREEE (reference sequence). Trimming took 0 bases from V and 0 from J, leaving 7 bases between them. This CDR3 spans 14 amino acids. For the CDR3, the DNA is TGTGCCAGCAGCTTGGATAGCGGCTCCTACGAGCAGTACTTC. Translation: CASSLDSGSYEQYF.

The chain couples TRBV9 to TRBJ2-2, with TRBD1 identical over 10 bases. The CDR3 runs 15 residues. The germline CDR1 and CDR2 sequences are SGDLS and YYNGEE. Trimming at V came to 7 bases and at J to 3 bases, leaving 6 bases not matched to a gene. The CDR3 DNA reads TGTGCCAGCGGAGCAGGACAGGGGGACACCGGGGAGCTGTTTTTT. Residues: CASGAGQGDTGELFF.

On this clone: This CDR3 is also generated by other DNA sequences in the sample. V usage is TRBV29-1 and J usage is TRBJ2-5, with 8 bases lining up with TRBD2. The junction had 6 bases not matched to a gene; V was cut back by 2 bases and J by 1 base. The CDR3 is 15 amino acids. The germline V gene encodes CDR1 SQVTM and CDR2 ANQGSEA. CDR3 in DNA: TGCAGCGTTGAATCACTAGCGGCTGTCCAAGAGACCCAGTACTTC. It codes for CSVESLAAVQETQYF. The full variable domain, rest sourced from reference TRBV29-1 and TRBJ2-5, is SAVISQKPSRDICQRGTSLTIQCQVDSQVTMMFWYRQQPGQSLTLIATANQGSEATYESGFVIDKFPISRPNLTFSTLTVSNMSPEDSSIYLCSVESLAAVQETQYFGPGTRLLVL.

The rearrangement uses TRBV5-1 and TRBJ1-1, with 12 bases that match TRBD1. V shed 4 bases and J 3 bases; nucleotides not matched to a gene: 7. Germline CDR1 is SGHRS and CDR2 is YFSETQ. This CDR3 is built from 16 residues. CDR3 sequence reads: CASSPGGTGGHTEAFF. In DNA form, the CDR3 reads TGCGCCAGCAGCCCCGGTGGGACAGGGGGCCACACTGAAGCTTTCTTT. The full variable domain, completed using reference TRBV5-1 and TRBJ1-1, is KAGVTQTPRYLIKTRGQQVTLSCSPISGHRSVSWYQQTPGQGLQFLFEYFSETQRNKGNFPGRFSGRQFSNSRSEMNVSTLELGDSALYLCASSPGGTGGHTEAFFGQGTRLTVV.

This sequence joins TRBV4-2 and TRBJ2-6; 8 bases match TRBD1. This CDR3 has 18 amino acids. Germline V lookup: CDR1 LGHNA, CDR2 YNFKEQ. V lost 4 bases and J lost 0; bases outside the gene matches: 8. The CDR3 spells CASSRVQGQGSGANVLTF. Here the CDR3 DNA reads TGTGCCAGCAGCCGAGTGCAAGGACAGGGCTCTGGGGCCAACGTCCTGACTTTC.